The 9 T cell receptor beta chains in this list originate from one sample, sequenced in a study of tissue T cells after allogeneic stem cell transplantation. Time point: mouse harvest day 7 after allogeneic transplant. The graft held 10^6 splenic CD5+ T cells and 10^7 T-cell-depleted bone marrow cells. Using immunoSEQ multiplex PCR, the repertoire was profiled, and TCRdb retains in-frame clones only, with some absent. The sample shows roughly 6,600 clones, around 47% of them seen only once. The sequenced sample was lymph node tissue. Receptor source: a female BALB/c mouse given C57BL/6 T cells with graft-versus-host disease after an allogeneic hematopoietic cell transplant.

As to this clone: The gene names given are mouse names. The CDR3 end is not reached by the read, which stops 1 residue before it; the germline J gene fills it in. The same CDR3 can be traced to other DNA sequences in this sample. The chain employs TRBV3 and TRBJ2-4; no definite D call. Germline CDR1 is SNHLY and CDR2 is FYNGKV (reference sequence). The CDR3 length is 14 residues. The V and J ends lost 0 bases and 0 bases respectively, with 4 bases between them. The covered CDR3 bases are TGTGCCAGCAGCTTAGCCGGTAGTCAAAACACCTTGTAC. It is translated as CASSLAGSQNTLY. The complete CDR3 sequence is CASSLAGSQNTLYF.

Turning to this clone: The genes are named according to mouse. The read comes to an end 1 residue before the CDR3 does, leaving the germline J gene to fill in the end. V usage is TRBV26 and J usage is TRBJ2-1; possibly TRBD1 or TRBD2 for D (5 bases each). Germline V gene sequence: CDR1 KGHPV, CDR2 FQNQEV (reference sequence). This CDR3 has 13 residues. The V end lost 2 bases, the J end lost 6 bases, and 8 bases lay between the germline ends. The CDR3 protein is CASSLGAGAEQFF. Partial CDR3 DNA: TGTGCCAGCAGTCTGGGGGCAGGTGCTGAGCAGTTC.

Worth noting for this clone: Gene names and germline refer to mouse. Incomplete CDR3 DNA: TGTGCCAGCAGGGGGGCTTCCTATAATTCGCCCCTCTAC. Residues: CASRGASYNSPLY. The full-length CDR3 reads as CASRGASYNSPLYF. The rearrangement joins TRBV13-3 to TRBJ1-6; D may be TRBD1 (6 bases). The read halts 1 residue ahead of the CDR3 end, with the missing end drawn from the germline J gene. TRBJ1-6 is known as an ORF, though its function is uncertain. V was cut by 5 bases and J by 0 bases, with 6 bases left in between. Per germline, CDR1 NNHDY and CDR2 SYVADS. This CDR3 has 14 amino acids.

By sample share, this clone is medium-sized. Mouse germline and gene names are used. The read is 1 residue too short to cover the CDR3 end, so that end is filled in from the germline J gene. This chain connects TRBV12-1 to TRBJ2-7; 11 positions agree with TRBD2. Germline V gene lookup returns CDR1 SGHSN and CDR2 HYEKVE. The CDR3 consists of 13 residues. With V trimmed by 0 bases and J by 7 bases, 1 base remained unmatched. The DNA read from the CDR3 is TGTGCCAGCTCTCTCGGACTGGGGGGCGAACAGTAC. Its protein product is CASSLGLGGEQY. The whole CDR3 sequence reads CASSLGLGGEQYF. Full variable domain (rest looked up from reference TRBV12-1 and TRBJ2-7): DSGVVQSPRHIIKEKGGRSVLTCIPISGHSNVVWYQQTLGKELKFLIQHYEKVERDKGFLPSRFSVQQFDDYHSEMNMSALELEDSAMYFCASSLGLGGEQYFGPGTRLTVL.

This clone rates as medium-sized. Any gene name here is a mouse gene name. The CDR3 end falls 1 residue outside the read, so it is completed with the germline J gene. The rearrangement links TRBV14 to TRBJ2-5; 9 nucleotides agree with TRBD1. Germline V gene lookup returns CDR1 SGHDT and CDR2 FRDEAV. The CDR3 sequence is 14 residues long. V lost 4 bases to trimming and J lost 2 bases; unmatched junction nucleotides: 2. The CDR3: CASSTGGFQDTQYF. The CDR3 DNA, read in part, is TGTGCCAGCAGTACAGGGGGCTTCCAAGACACCCAGTAC.

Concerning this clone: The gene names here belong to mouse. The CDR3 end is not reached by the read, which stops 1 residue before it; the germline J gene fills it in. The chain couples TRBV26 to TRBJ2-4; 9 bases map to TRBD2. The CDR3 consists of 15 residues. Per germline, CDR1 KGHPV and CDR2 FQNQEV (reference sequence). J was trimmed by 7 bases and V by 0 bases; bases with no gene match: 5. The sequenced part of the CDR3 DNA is TGTGCCAGCAGTCTGTCATGGGGGGGCCGGGACACCTTGTAC. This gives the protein CASSLSWGGRDTLY. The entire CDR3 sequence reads CASSLSWGGRDTLYF.

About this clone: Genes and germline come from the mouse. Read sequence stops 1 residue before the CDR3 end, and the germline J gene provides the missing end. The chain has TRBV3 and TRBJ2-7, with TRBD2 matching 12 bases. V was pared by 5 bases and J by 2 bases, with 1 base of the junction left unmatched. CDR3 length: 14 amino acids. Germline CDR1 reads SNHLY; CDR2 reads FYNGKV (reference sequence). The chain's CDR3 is CASSRDWGAYEQYF. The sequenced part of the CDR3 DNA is TGTGCCAGCAGCCGGGACTGGGGGGCCTATGAACAGTAC.

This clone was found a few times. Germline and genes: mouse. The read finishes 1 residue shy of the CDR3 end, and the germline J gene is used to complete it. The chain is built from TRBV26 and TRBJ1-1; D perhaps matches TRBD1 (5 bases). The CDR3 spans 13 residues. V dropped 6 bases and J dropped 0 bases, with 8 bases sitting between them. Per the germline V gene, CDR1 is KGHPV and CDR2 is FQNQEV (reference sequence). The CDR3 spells CASSAGSNTEVFF. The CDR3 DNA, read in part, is TGTGCCAGCAGCGCAGGGTCAAACACAGAAGTCTTC.

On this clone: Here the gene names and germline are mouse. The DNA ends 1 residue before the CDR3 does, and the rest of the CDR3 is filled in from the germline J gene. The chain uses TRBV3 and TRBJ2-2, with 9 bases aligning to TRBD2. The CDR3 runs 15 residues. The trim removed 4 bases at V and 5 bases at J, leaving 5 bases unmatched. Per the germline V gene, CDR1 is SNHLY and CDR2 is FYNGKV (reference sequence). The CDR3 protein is CASSSLGGRTGQLYF. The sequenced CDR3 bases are TGTGCCAGCAGCTCCTTGGGGGGGCGGACCGGGCAGCTCTAC.